This record covers a single T cell receptor beta chain. Its antigen is unidentified. This sample was taken from a study of cytomegalovirus exposure and HLA in healthy donors. Study-wide results and limits: In an earlier analysis, about 87% or about 30%: the productive usage of most TCR beta V segments. Later analysis suggested links between common viral pathogens and several top significant clusters.

Germline CDR1 reads SEHNR; CDR2 reads FQNEAQ (reference sequence). The length of the CDR3 is 15 residues. The study ran its PCR with 60 Vbeta and 13 Jbeta primers. Sequenced by immunoSEQ multiplex PCR; TCRdb stores in-frame clones only, minus some. This table holds approximately 190,000 clones, 81% found once. The material sequenced was PBMCs. The chain recombines TRBV7-9 with TRBJ2-5; 10 positions agree with TRBD1. The J call may be in error: the DNA end matches TRBJ2-7 better. This TCR came from a man between 40 and 49 years old in good health and CMV-seropositive. CDR3 residues: CASSLDRGSVHEQYF. For the CDR3, the DNA is TGTGCCAGCAGCTTGGACAGGGGGAGCGTCCACGAGCAGTACTTC.